These 26 T cell receptor beta chains originate from one sample sequenced in a study of T cell repertoires and HLA-DP antigens. Method: immunoSEQ multiplex PCR; TCRdb's copy keeps in-frame clones and lacks some. The sample includes 90,000 to 130,000 clones, 92% of them seen just once. Their specific antigens are unknown. Specimen: CD4+ T cells from PBMCs. Receptor source: a woman younger than 35 in good health and CMV-seronegative.

The chain has TRBV18 and TRBJ2-1; D is undetermined. The CDR3 is 16 residues long. The germline gives CDR1 KGHSH, CDR2 LQKENI. V was pared by 1 base and J by 3 bases, with 13 bases between. This CDR3 reads CASSPRLGNDYNEQFF. As DNA, the CDR3 is TGTGCCAGCTCACCACGTCTGGGGAACGACTACAATGAGCAGTTCTTC.

The chain employs TRBV28 and TRBJ1-5, with 7 bases lining up with TRBD1. The CDR3 runs 14 residues. In germline, CDR1 is MDHEN, CDR2 SYDVKM. With 8 bases clipped from V and 3 bases from J, the junction kept 7 bases outside the gene matches. CDR3 sequence: CASGQVASNQPQHF. Here the CDR3 DNA reads TGTGCCAGCGGACAGGTAGCCTCCAATCAGCCCCAGCATTTT.

The rearrangement links TRBV11-3 to TRBJ2-5, with D maybe TRBD1 (6 bases). The CDR3 length is 14 residues. Germline V CDR1 and CDR2: SGHNT, YENEEA. Trimming cost V 2 bases and J 3 bases, with 10 bases left between them. For the CDR3, the DNA is TGTGCCAGCAGCTTAAGGGACAAGAAAGAGACCCAGTACTTC. Encoded protein: CASSLRDKKETQYF.

V gene TRBV6-5 combines with J gene TRBJ1-5, with D unresolved. The CDR3 totals 10 residues. Looked up from germline, CDR1 is MNHEY and CDR2 is SVGAGI. Trimming removed 8 bases from V and 7 bases from J, with 6 bases in between. The CDR3 nucleotides are TGTGCCAGCGGAGTCCAGCCCCAGCATTTT. The encoded protein is CASGVQPQHF.

This chain joins TRBV5-4 and TRBJ2-3; perhaps TRBD2 as D (5 bases). Germline loops: CDR1 SGHNT, CDR2 YYREEE (reference sequence). CDR3 length equals 15 residues. Trimming pared 2 bases from V and 0 bases from J, leaving 10 bases between. CDR3 DNA: TGTGCCAGCAGCTTACCGGACTTTAGCACAGATACGCAGTATTTT. It yields the protein CASSLPDFSTDTQYF.

The V call is TRBV5-1, the J call TRBJ2-2; no clear D. This CDR3 is built from 16 residues. Germline CDR1 reads SGHRS; CDR2 reads YFSETQ. V was pared by 0 bases and J by 8 bases, with 17 bases between. The CDR3: CASSLALRGFLGELFF. CDR3 nucleotide sequence: TGCGCCAGCAGCTTGGCCCTCCGTGGGTTTCTAGGGGAGCTGTTTTTT.

The V gene is TRBV5-1, the J gene TRBJ1-5, with TRBD1 as a possible D gene (5 bases). The V and J ends lost 0 bases and 4 bases respectively, with 11 bases between them. This CDR3 is built from 15 residues. Germline values: CDR1 SGHRS, CDR2 YFSETQ. CDR3 sequence reads: CASSLEGRENQPQHF. CDR3 bases: TGCGCCAGCAGCTTGGAGGGACGGGAAAATCAGCCCCAGCATTTT.

V gene TRBV19 combines with J gene TRBJ1-4; no definite D call. This CDR3 has 15 amino acids. Per germline, CDR1 LNHDA and CDR2 SQIVND (reference sequence). V was trimmed by 6 bases and J by 4 bases, leaving 15 bases between them. As DNA, the CDR3 is TGTGCCAGTAGGATTCGTACGGGGAATAATGAAAAACTGTTTTTT. Protein: CASRIRTGNNEKLFF.

This sequence joins TRBV2 and TRBJ1-5, with 8 bases matching TRBD1. The V gene end was trimmed by 5 bases and the J gene end by 0 bases; junction bases not matched to a gene: 9. CDR1 and CDR2 (germline): SNHLY, FYNNEI. The CDR3 loop spans 17 amino acids. CDR3 sequence reads: CASSSRTGKYSNQPQHF. CDR3 DNA sequence: TGTGCCAGCAGTTCTAGGACAGGGAAATATAGCAATCAGCCCCAGCATTTT.

The chain links TRBV9 to TRBJ2-3; D unclear. The germline V gene has CDR1 SGDLS and CDR2 YYNGEE. With 4 bases removed from V and 0 bases from J, the gap between germline ends came to 12 bases. The CDR3 is 15 amino acids. CDR3 sequence: CASSTRVYSTDTQYF. CDR3 DNA sequence: TGTGCCAGCAGCACCCGAGTATACAGCACAGATACGCAGTATTTT.

The chain employs TRBV5-8 and TRBJ1-1; D remains unclear. CDR3 size: 13 residues. Per the germline V gene, CDR1 is SGHTS and CDR2 is YDEGEE. V gave up 6 bases and J gave up 0 bases, with 9 bases separating them. The CDR3 nucleotides read TGTGCCAGCACCCTGGGTCTGAACACTGAAGCTTTCTTT. Encoded protein: CASTLGLNTEAFF.

The genes are TRBV11-2 and TRBJ2-1; D not resolved. V dropped 5 bases and J dropped 2 bases, with 16 bases sitting between them. Looked up from germline, CDR1 is SGHAT and CDR2 is FQNNGV. This CDR3 has 16 residues. CDR3 DNA: TGTGCCAGCAGCAAACGGACCAGCAAGACCTACAATGAGCAGTTCTTC. Encoded protein: CASSKRTSKTYNEQFF.

This chain uses TRBV28 with TRBJ2-5; 7 bases fit TRBD2. The CDR3 is 15 residues long. V lost 5 bases and J lost 1; bases outside the gene matches: 7. The germline CDR1 and CDR2 sequences are MDHEN and SYDVKM. CDR3 in amino acids: CASSGELASQETQYF. CDR3 nucleotide sequence: TGTGCCAGCAGTGGGGAACTAGCGTCCCAAGAGACCCAGTACTTC.

The V gene is TRBV14, the J gene TRBJ1-2; D call uncertain. Germline V gene lookup returns CDR1 SGHDN and CDR2 FVKESK. The V and J ends lost 4 bases and 2 bases respectively, with 8 bases between them. The CDR3 has 13 residues. The CDR3, as DNA: TGTGCCAGCAGCCTCCGGCCCAACTATGGCTACACCTTC. Protein product: CASSLRPNYGYTF.

The chain links TRBV19 to TRBJ2-7; 7 positions match TRBD1. V shed 3 bases and J 6 bases; nucleotides not matched to a gene: 8. This CDR3 comprises 14 residues. The germline gives CDR1 LNHDA, CDR2 SQIVND (reference sequence). CDR3 sequence reads: CASSMRGRLAEQYF. The CDR3, as DNA: TGTGCCAGTAGTATGAGGGGGCGCTTGGCCGAGCAGTACTTC.

The rearrangement links TRBV27 to TRBJ2-1; 11 bases are a match to TRBD2. V was clipped by 5 bases and J by 4 bases; unmatched bases: 16. Germline CDR1 reads MNHEY; CDR2 reads SMNVEV (reference sequence). The CDR3 runs 19 residues. The CDR3 sequence is CASSPRLILTSGKYNEQFF. The DNA of the CDR3 is TGTGCCAGCAGTCCGAGACTCATTCTGACTAGCGGGAAATACAATGAGCAGTTCTTC.

V usage is TRBV6-6 and J usage is TRBJ1-2; the match to TRBD1 covers 8 bases. Germline V CDR1 and CDR2: MNHNY, SVGAGI (reference sequence). The CDR3 length is 16 residues. After removal of 6 bases from V and 4 bases from J, the junction contained 13 bases not matched to a gene. CDR3 sequence: CASSIMSGQELYGYTF. As DNA, the CDR3 is TGTGCCAGCAGCATCATGTCGGGACAGGAGCTCTATGGCTACACCTTC.

This clone was found a few times. In DNA, the CDR3 is TGTGCCAGCAGCGCCTACAGGGAGGCTGGGGCCAACGTCCTGACTTTC. It specifies CASSAYREAGANVLTF. The chain couples TRBV5-4 to TRBJ2-6, with D perhaps given as TRBD1 or TRBD2 (6 bases each). Germline assignment: CDR1 SGHNT and CDR2 YYREEE (reference sequence). Trimming pared 4 bases from V and 2 bases from J, leaving 13 bases between. The CDR3 consists of 16 residues.

The rearrangement links TRBV13 to TRBJ2-1; D remains unclear. Trimming pared 2 bases from V and 5 bases from J, leaving 7 bases between. Per the germline V gene, CDR1 is PRHDT and CDR2 is FYEKMQ (reference sequence). The CDR3 consists of 13 residues. Here the CDR3 reads CASSLYGDNEQFF. CDR3 in DNA: TGTGCCAGCAGCTTATACGGAGACAATGAGCAGTTCTTC.

This chain joins TRBV7-9 and TRBJ1-2; 10 bases align to TRBD1. The length of the CDR3 is 14 residues. Unmatched junction bases numbered 3, after V lost 3 bases and J lost 5 bases. Germline loops: CDR1 SEHNR, CDR2 FQNEAQ (reference sequence). This chain's CDR3 is CASSLPGQGYGYTF. The CDR3 DNA sequence: TGTGCCAGCAGCTTGCCGGGACAGGGGTATGGCTACACCTTC.

The genes are TRBV4-1 and TRBJ2-1; 16 bases fit TRBD2. The CDR3 spans 19 residues. Germline V gene lookup returns CDR1 MGHRA and CDR2 YSYEKL. V shed 1 base, J shed 8 bases, and the junction held 11 bases outside the gene matches. Here the CDR3 DNA reads TGCGCCAGCAGCCAAGGGCCGGGACTAGCGGGGGGGCCGTCCCATGAGCAGTTCTTC. This translates into CASSQGPGLAGGPSHEQFF.

The chain has TRBV20-1 and TRBJ2-7, with unresolved D. Germline V gene data show CDR1 as DFQATT and CDR2 as SNEGSKA (reference sequence). The CDR3 loop spans 11 amino acids. Trimming left V 2 bases short and J 2 bases short, with 4 bases between. CDR3 bases: TGCAGTGCTAGATCCACCTACGAGCAGTACTTC. Translation gives CSARSTYEQYF.

This clone was seen a single time. V usage is TRBV9 and J usage is TRBJ2-2, with 9 bases identical to TRBD2. The CDR3 consists of 18 residues. Germline loops: CDR1 SGDLS, CDR2 YYNGEE. Trimming removed 4 bases from V and 3 bases from J; junction bases left unmatched: 13. CDR3: CASSRTDAGGRHTGELFF. CDR3 DNA: TGTGCCAGCAGCAGGACGGATGCGGGAGGGCGGCACACCGGGGAGCTGTTTTTT.

The CDR3 here is CASKREGGTDTQYF. Written as DNA, the CDR3 is TGTGCCAGCAAACGGGAGGGAGGCACAGATACGCAGTATTTT. The gene calls are TRBV27 and TRBJ2-3, with 8 nucleotides matching TRBD2. Germline V gene lookup returns CDR1 MNHEY and CDR2 SMNVEV (reference sequence). The CDR3 spans 14 residues. J lost 1 base, V lost 7 bases, and 4 bases had no gene match.

This clone was detected once. The V call is TRBV5-6, the J call TRBJ2-5, with 10 nucleotides matching TRBD2. The CDR3 has 14 residues. Germline V gene lookup returns CDR1 SGHDT and CDR2 YYEEEE. J gave up 9 bases and V 2 bases, and 7 bases lay outside the gene matches. CDR3 nucleotide sequence: TGTGCCAGCAGCTTTTCTTCTAGCGGGGGTGCCCAGTACTTC. The encoded protein is CASSFSSSGGAQYF.

The chain uses TRBV7-3 and TRBJ1-1; D is unclear. The CDR3 contains 14 residues. Germline V lookup: CDR1 SGHTA, CDR2 FQGTGA. The V end lost 1 base, the J end lost 10 bases, and 16 bases lay between the germline ends. The CDR3 region is CASSLNPTTRVAFF. The CDR3 DNA is TGTGCCAGCAGCTTAAATCCCACCACTCGGGTAGCTTTCTTT.